This T cell receptor beta chain appears in the sequencing data of a study of blood T cell repertoires in COVID-19. Study overall: The cDNA or gDNA used as material had been derived from T cells, B-cell-depleted T cells, or PBMCs.

The germline gives CDR1 SQVTM, CDR2 ANQGSEA. The CDR3 totals 14 residues. Trimming removed 1 base at V and 5 bases at J, with 11 bases between. In the case of this clone: Other DNA sequences from this sample encode an identical CDR3 as well.

In the original analysis: Estimated nucleated cell counts came from reference gene primer amplification. Measured with immunoSEQ multiplex PCR; TCRdb has only the in-frame clones, and not every one. That table gives V, J and clone size, and the DNA gave D and trimming. The table includes around 100,000 clones, 86% detected once. This chain links TRBV29-1 with TRBJ1-4; D unclear. Sequencing used peripheral blood. The source is an older man with acute or convalescent COVID-19. The CDR3 DNA sequence: TGCAGCGTTGAAGGGACGGGGTCCAATGAAAAACTGTTTTTT. It specifies CSVEGTGSNEKLFF.